This T cell receptor beta chain was profiled in a study of blood T cell repertoires in COVID-19 (dated by TCRdb to 2018 to 2020). Background for the entire study: Samples from collaborators originated in the United States, Italy and Spain and spanned both the acute and convalescent phases of COVID-19. The prospective study material was composed of cDNA or gDNA derived from T cells, B-cell-depleted T cells, or PBMCs. Subjects who had been exposed to COVID-19, were actively infected with it, or had recovered from it provided the deeply sampled blood TCRbeta repertoires that made up the dataset. The repertoires were made available in a free public database intended to serve as a resource for research on the immune response to SARS-CoV-2. The samples were drawn from two sources: the first 160 participants of the ongoing ImmuneRACE study, and 1,200 or so subjects contributed by 6 global collaborators. A de-identified subject ID, COVID-19 status, age in years and sex were almost always included in the sample metadata. Where HLA class I and class II types were available, the types were taken from metadata supplied by the sample provider, not from assay-based typing. Beyond this particular receptor, the publication reports: The amount of clinical and demographic metadata varied by source and participant and was provided uncurated.

A note on this clone: Which antigen it targets is not known. Qualities for individual bases were not recorded, and no much larger clone is one base off.

TCRbeta CDR3 regions were amplified from genomic DNA by means of the immunoSEQ Assay, a bias-controlled multiplex PCR. The authors' analysis ran thus. Nucleated cell counts per sample were estimated from amplification of reference gene primers within the assay. To quantify the absolute abundance of each unique TCRbeta CDR3 rearrangement, sequence reads were collapsed and filtered. For each sample, productive Simpson clonality was calculated as the square root of Simpson's diversity index across productive rearrangements. TCRdb obtained this table from immuneACCESS and retained in-frame rearrangements with V and J assigned. These tables miss some clones; where compared with another copy, unresolved V genes account for less than half of the shortfall, and the remainder is unexplained. Clone size and the V and J calls come from that table; the DNA yielded D and trimming. The sample table contains 60,000 to 85,000 clones; only one count was recorded for roughly 89% of them. The top ten constitute about 5% of the sample.

Via the germline V gene (reference sequence), CDR1 is LNHDA and CDR2 SQIVND. Trimming takes 0 bases from V and 7 bases from J, and the germline ends sit 16 bases apart. The CDR3 numbers 15 residues from cysteine through phenylalanine. Only the CDR3 DNA is retained, 45 bases long and in frame from the first base. The collaborating institutions used their own protocols to collect whole blood in K2EDTA tubes. For TCRbeta analysis, collaborator samples were shipped as frozen whole blood, as isolated PBMCs, or as DNA extracted from either sample type. The V gene is TRBV19 and the J gene is TRBJ2-7, and perhaps TRBD1 as D gene, on 7 matching bases. The source of this sequence is a woman in her forties or fifties with active COVID-19. Sample: peripheral blood. The CDR3 in this case is CASSIDYRGGVEQYF. The sequenced DNA is TGTGCCAGTAGTATAGATTACAGGGGAGGTGTGGAGCAGTACTTC. This CDR3, with the reference TRBV19 and TRBJ2-7 proteins standing in past its ends, gives the full variable domain DGGITQSPKYLFRKEGQNVTLSCEQNLNHDAMYWYRQDPGQGLRLIYYSQIVNDFQKGDIAEGYSVSREKKESFPLTVTSAQKNPTAFYLCASSIDYRGGVEQYFGPGTRLTVT.